This T cell receptor (beta chain) was recovered during a study of monozygotic twins with inflammatory bowel disease. Study-level results: The study found lower TCRbeta diversity (inverse Simpson) in IBD patients than in healthy co-twins. For IBD, no single strong associated signal or clonotype was supported.

On this clonotype: Its antigen is not identified.

The input for each TCR library was around 3.5 ug of total RNA. Eight separate reactions for every sample produced the cDNA. TCRdb reprocessed the 5' RACE reads; each CDR3 protein has one entry and no DNA is given. The ten most abundant clones cover 2.4% of a sample with approximately 140,000 distinct CDR3 sequences. This CDR3 region has 11 residues. This receptor was identified in a human donor with ulcerative colitis or Crohn's disease, or a healthy co-twin of an affected twin (not recorded which). The sequencing sample was made of blood. The genes are TRBV12-3 or TRBV12-4 and TRBJ2-2. The CDR3 spells CASTKFEKLFF.